These 29 T cell receptor beta chains were all obtained from the same sample, sequenced in a study of blood T cells in healthy people across ages (dated by TCRdb to the mid-2010s). The library was obtained by 5' RACE. Sequenced using an Illumina HiSeq 2500. A second PCR of about 7 to 12 cycles was run with a J-beta primer mix and a sample-barcoded 5' primer. Clones were called with MiXCR by TCRdb after fastp trimmed the public reads at Q25, and only in-frame beta chains were retained. Rows are unified per CDR3 protein, each entry keeping the most common DNA and genes. Present in this sample are 750,000 to 1,000,000 distinct CDR3 sequences, almost 30% of which were seen just once. Jointly, the top ten make up 9.5% to 13% of the sample. The sample was also reused in another study, on T cells of mothers and their children.

The sample taken for sequencing was blood. These receptors originate from a woman between 40 and 55 years old in good health.

In this sample, this clonotype turned up a few times. V and J are TRBV2 and TRBJ2-7; D possibly corresponds to TRBD1 (5 bases). The CDR3 runs 14 residues. V was cut by 5 bases and J by 0 bases, with 11 bases left in between. Germline values: CDR1 SNHLY, CDR2 FYNNEI. The CDR3 loop reads CASSQQVRSYEQYF. The CDR3 nucleotides are TGTGCCAGCAGTCAACAGGTTCGCTCCTACGAGCAGTACTTC.

This clonotype was found a few times. V is TRBV28 and J is TRBJ2-5; the D gene is possibly TRBD1 (5 bases). The CDR3 length is 15 residues. The germline V gene has CDR1 MDHEN and CDR2 SYDVKM. V gave up 6 bases and J gave up 1 base, with 15 bases separating them. CDR3 residues: CASSQGGARQETQYF. CDR3 nucleotides: TGTGCCAGCAGCCAAGGTGGGGCCCGCCAAGAGACCCAGTACTTC.

This clonotype appeared many times. The V call is TRBV7-2, the J call TRBJ2-7; 7 nucleotides agree with TRBD1. The CDR3 has 15 residues. Trimming cost V 5 bases and J 0 bases; bases outside gene matches: 7. In germline, CDR1 is SGHTA, CDR2 FQGNSA. The CDR3 DNA reads TGTGCCAGCAGCCCCGGCAGGGGGAGCTCCTACGAGCAGTACTTC. It encodes CASSPGRGSSYEQYF.

This clonotype was seen a handful of times. This sequence joins TRBV29-1 and TRBJ1-6; no clear D. The CDR3 is 13 amino acids. V gave up 7 bases and J gave up 0 bases, with 7 bases separating them. Germline CDR1 SQVTM, CDR2 ANQGSEA. The CDR3 sequence: CSARGSYNSPLHF. The DNA of the CDR3 is TGCAGCGCGCGGGGCTCCTATAATTCACCCCTCCACTTT.

This clonotype was counted many times. The V and J genes are TRBV4-2 and TRBJ1-2; D not resolved. Trimming removed 1 base from V and 7 bases from J, with 16 bases in between. The germline CDR1 and CDR2 sequences are LGHNA and YNFKEQ. The CDR3 runs to 15 residues. The CDR3 nucleotides read TGTGCCAGCAGCCAAGGCGCTTTAGGGTCGTTTGGCTACACCTTC. Residues: CASSQGALGSFGYTF.

About this clonotype: One junction end does not reproduce the germline sequence, and a read error may be involved. The chain has TRBV24-1 and TRBJ2-6; 12 bases are shared with TRBD1. This CDR3 contains 22 residues. Germline V gene data show CDR1 as KGHDR and CDR2 as SFDVKD. CDR3 protein: CPTSGVPGQGASKSSGANVLTF. CDR3 DNA sequence: TGTCCCACCAGTGGTGTACCGGGACAGGGGGCCTCGAAGAGCTCTGGGGCCAACGTCCTGACTTTC.

This clonotype was detected only a few times. The chain carries TRBV5-1 and TRBJ2-7; TRBD1 agrees at 7 bases. The trim removed 5 bases at V and 0 bases at J, leaving 5 bases unmatched. This CDR3 is built from 14 residues. Germline CDR1 is SGHRS and CDR2 is YFSETQ. The CDR3 DNA reads TGCGCCAGCAGTTGGGGGACAGTCTCCTACGAGCAGTACTTC. It codes for CASSWGTVSYEQYF.

The sample holds a few counts of this clonotype. The chain is built from TRBV7-9 and TRBJ1-4; D not resolved. Trimming cost V 3 bases and J 4 bases, with 18 bases left between them. The CDR3 consists of 17 residues. The germline CDR1 and CDR2 sequences are SEHNR and FQNEAQ (reference sequence). The chain's CDR3 is CASSFFWNAGINEKLFF. In DNA, the CDR3 is TGTGCCAGCAGCTTTTTTTGGAATGCGGGCATTAATGAAAAACTGTTTTTT.

This clonotype showed up many times. The rearrangement links TRBV29-1 to TRBJ2-1, with D perhaps assigned TRBD1 or TRBD2 (5 bases each). Deletions cut 7 bases from V and 4 bases from J, with 14 bases between. This CDR3 has 13 amino acids. From germline, CDR1 is SQVTM and CDR2 ANQGSEA. CDR3 amino acids: CSAGGLTYNEQFF. The CDR3, as DNA: TGCAGCGCTGGGGGTCTAACTTACAATGAGCAGTTCTTC.

The chain employs TRBV5-5 and TRBJ2-1; D is perhaps TRBD1 or TRBD2 (6 bases each). The J call is in doubt because the DNA end fits TRBJ2-7 better. This CDR3 has 15 residues. Germline assignment: CDR1 SGHKS and CDR2 YYEKEE (reference sequence). CDR3 sequence: CASSNLEGGCEEQYF. DNA for the CDR3: TGTGCCAGCAGCAACCTAGAGGGGGGCTGCGAGGAGCAGTACTTC.

Ten or more counts support this clonotype. The chain couples TRBV20-1 to TRBJ1-4, with D possibly matching TRBD1 (6 bases). CDR3 length: 15 amino acids. Germline V gene lookup returns CDR1 DFQATT and CDR2 SNEGSKA (reference sequence). V lost 5 bases, J lost 7 bases, and 20 bases lay in between. The CDR3 reads CSAPNRALRVEKLFF. In nucleotides, the CDR3 is TGCAGTGCTCCAAACAGGGCCCTTCGGGTTGAAAAACTGTTTTTT.

The chain is built from TRBV7-2 and TRBJ1-6, with 7 bases that match TRBD1. The J segment lost 6 bases and the V segment lost 3 bases, leaving 5 bases of the junction unmatched. The CDR3 is 15 residues long. The germline V gene encodes CDR1 SGHTA and CDR2 FQGNSA. The CDR3 reads CASSFRGPGNSPLHF. The CDR3 bases are TGTGCCAGCAGCTTTAGGGGGCCCGGTAATTCACCCCTCCACTTT.

This clonotype was detected only a few times. The chain links TRBV20-1 to TRBJ1-2, with D hard to call. The germline V gene encodes CDR1 DFQATT and CDR2 SNEGSKA (reference sequence). V was cut by 3 bases and J by 0 bases, with 14 bases left in between. CDR3 size: 15 residues. The DNA for the CDR3 is TGCAGTGCTAGGCAGGAGCCGATTCCTAACTATGGCTACACCTTC. As protein: CSARQEPIPNYGYTF.

The CDR3 DNA follows: TGTGCCAGCAGTCCTTTTCTAGCGGGGGGTGCCGGGGAGCTGTTTTTT. Translation gives CASSPFLAGGAGELFF. This chain links TRBV2 with TRBJ2-2; 11 positions agree with TRBD2. The CDR3 is 16 residues long. Germline loops: CDR1 SNHLY, CDR2 FYNNEI. V lost 5 bases to trimming and J lost 6 bases; unmatched junction nucleotides: 8.

For this clonotype: Compared with germline, one end of the junction differs, possibly owing to a read error. The V gene is TRBV9, the J gene TRBJ2-1, with 8 bases identical to TRBD2. CDR3 length equals 16 residues. Germline values: CDR1 SGDLS, CDR2 YYNGEE. Here the CDR3 reads CANSVIPSGSYNEQFF. The CDR3 region has the DNA TGTGCCAACAGCGTAATACCTAGCGGGTCCTACAATGAGCAGTTCTTC. Full variable domain (remainder filled in from reference TRBV9 and TRBJ2-1): DSGVTQTPKHLITATGQRVTLRCSPRSGDLSVYWYQQSLDQGLQFLIQYYNGEERAKGNILERFSAQQFPDLHSELNLSSLELGDSALYFCANSVIPSGSYNEQFFGPGTRLTVL.

The chain couples TRBV5-1 to TRBJ2-1; the match to TRBD2 covers 8 bases. Germline values: CDR1 SGHRS, CDR2 YFSETQ. The ends lost 1 base at V and 7 bases at J; junction bases unmatched: 10. The CDR3 extends over 16 amino acids. CDR3 residues: CASSLPSSGGKNEQFF. CDR3 bases: TGCGCCAGCAGCTTGCCTTCCTCGGGGGGGAAGAATGAGCAGTTCTTC. Full variable domain (missing parts from reference TRBV5-1 and TRBJ2-1): KAGVTQTPRYLIKTRGQQVTLSCSPISGHRSVSWYQQTPGQGLQFLFEYFSETQRNKGNFPGRFSGRQFSNSRSEMNVSTLELGDSALYLCASSLPSSGGKNEQFFGPGTRLTVL.

The gene calls are TRBV7-2 and TRBJ1-5; D not resolved. CDR1 is SGHTA and CDR2 is FQGNSA in the germline V gene. This CDR3 is built from 14 residues. Trimming removed 4 bases at V and 9 bases at J, with 16 bases between. CDR3 residues: CASSSRWTFGPQHF. CDR3 in DNA: TGTGCCAGCAGCTCCCGATGGACCTTCGGGCCCCAGCATTTT.

The rearrangement links TRBV5-1 to TRBJ2-5; possible D gene TRBD1, 6 bases. Trimming removed 4 bases at V and 0 bases at J, with 16 bases between. Looked up from germline, CDR1 is SGHRS and CDR2 is YFSETQ. The CDR3 spans 16 residues. As DNA, the CDR3 is TGCGCCAGCAGCCGAGGGGGACCTATCCACCAAGAGACCCAGTACTTC. Its protein is CASSRGGPIHQETQYF.

This clonotype was seen ten or more times. This chain links TRBV4-3 with TRBJ1-4, with a tentative D call TRBD1 (5 bases). Germline values: CDR1 LGHNA, CDR2 YSLEER. The V end was cut by 0 bases, the J end by 7 bases, with 12 bases between. The CDR3 spans 15 residues. The CDR3 protein is CASSQEGREVEKLFF. The CDR3 DNA sequence: TGCGCCAGCAGCCAAGAGGGCAGGGAAGTTGAAAAACTGTTTTTT.

In this sample, this clonotype turned up many times. The CDR3 protein is CSARTSGGASDTQYF. DNA of the CDR3: TGCAGTGCCAGAACTAGCGGGGGGGCGTCGGATACGCAGTATTTT. The genes are TRBV20-1 and TRBJ2-3; 13 positions match TRBD2. Germline V gene data show CDR1 as DFQATT and CDR2 as SNEGSKA (reference sequence). CDR3 length: 15 amino acids. V gave up 6 bases and J gave up 6 bases; unmatched junction bases: 9.

This clonotype was counted at least ten times. The J gene is TRBJ2-1, the V gene TRBV5-1; D gene uncertain. V shed 4 bases and J shed 0 bases, with 8 bases lying between them. This CDR3 comprises 14 residues. Germline values: CDR1 SGHRS, CDR2 YFSETQ. The CDR3 here is CASSPGHSYNEQFF. CDR3 nucleotides: TGCGCCAGCAGCCCCGGCCACTCCTACAATGAGCAGTTCTTC.

The chain joins TRBV18 to TRBJ1-6; TRBD1 might be the D (5 bases). Deletions cut 0 bases from V and 6 bases from J, with 9 bases between. The CDR3 loop spans 15 amino acids. CDR1 KGHSH and CDR2 LQKENI come from the germline V gene. The CDR3 DNA reads as TGTGCCAGCTCACCACCGGGACCGATTAATTCACCCCTCCACTTT. It translates to CASSPPGPINSPLHF.

This clonotype showed up just a few times. The chain couples TRBV10-3 to TRBJ1-2; D possibly corresponds to TRBD1 (6 bases). Germline assignment: CDR1 ENHRY and CDR2 SYGVKD. The V end lost 3 bases, the J end lost 4 bases, and 9 bases lay between the germline ends. The CDR3 loop spans 13 amino acids. The CDR3 coding sequence is TGTGCCATCAGTGAAGGGGGAGGCTATGGCTACACCTTC. Its protein product is CAISEGGGYGYTF.

In this sample, this clonotype turned up a few times. Sequence at one end of the junction differs from germline and may be a read error. The V and J genes are TRBV5-6 and TRBJ2-1; D remains ambiguous. CDR1 is SGHDT and CDR2 is YYEEEE in the germline V gene. The CDR3 consists of 13 residues. The CDR3 DNA follows: TGTGCCGGCAGCTTGGCGGATTACAATGAGCAGTTCTTC. Translated, it gives CAGSLADYNEQFF.

CDR3 coding DNA: TGCAGTGCGCTAAGTGGGAGCAATCAGCCCCAGCATTTT. This codes for CSALSGSNQPQHF. V and J are TRBV20-1 and TRBJ1-5, with D unresolved. The CDR3 covers 13 residues. The germline V and J ends were trimmed by 6 bases and 1 base, with 10 bases remaining between them. Per the germline V gene, CDR1 is DFQATT and CDR2 is SNEGSKA (reference sequence).

The chain couples TRBV5-1 to TRBJ1-5, with D possibly matching TRBD1 (6 bases). This CDR3 has 14 amino acids. The germline V and J ends were trimmed by 4 bases and 5 bases, with 13 bases remaining between them. Germline lookup yields CDR1 SGHRS and CDR2 YFSETQ. The CDR3 spells CASSQDSSDQPQHF. The CDR3 DNA is TGCGCCAGCAGCCAGGACAGCTCCGATCAGCCCCAGCATTTT.

This clonotype came up many times. CDR3 in amino acids: CSAISGTIADTQYF. CDR3 DNA: TGCAGTGCGATATCTGGGACAATTGCAGATACGCAGTATTTT. The chain carries TRBV20-1 and TRBJ2-3; weak D call: TRBD1 (6 bases). CDR1 is DFQATT, CDR2 SNEGSKA, per germline (reference sequence). The V gene lost 6 bases and the J gene lost 4 bases, with 17 bases spanning the gap. The CDR3 is 14 residues long.

This clonotype turned up a few times. A much larger clone lies a single base off, so this may be a read error. The chain joins TRBV29-1 to TRBJ2-5; TRBD1 agrees at 9 bases. Judging by the DNA end, TRBJ2-1 fits better; the J call may be wrong. Germline lookup yields CDR1 SQVTM and CDR2 ANQGSEA. The CDR3 has 15 residues. The CDR3 DNA reads as TGCAGCGTTCGCCTCGGGACAGGGTACCAAGAGACCCAGTTCTTC. This sequence encodes CSVRLGTGYQETQFF.

The J gene is TRBJ2-4, the V gene TRBV18; no definite D call. The V end lost 1 base, the J end lost 6 bases, and 10 bases lay between the germline ends. From germline, CDR1 is KGHSH and CDR2 LQKENI. This CDR3 has 14 amino acids. In DNA, the CDR3 is TGTGCCAGCTCACCACAGGGTTTGATAAACATTCAGTACTTC. This encodes CASSPQGLINIQYF.